These 15 T cell receptor beta chains originate from one sample sequenced in a study of blood T cells in healthy people across ages. It was with a sample-barcoded 5' primer and a J-beta primer mix that a second PCR of roughly 7 to 12 cycles was run. TCRdb independently ran MiXCR on the 5' RACE reads; one entry per CDR3 protein. The sample has some 780,000 distinct CDR3 sequences, 56% seen once. Sequenced material: blood. The receptors were sampled from a man aged 35-49 years in good health.

The chain combines TRBV7-2 with TRBJ2-5; D perhaps matches TRBD2 (6 bases). V dropped 2 bases and J dropped 11 bases, with 24 bases sitting between them. Germline V lookup: CDR1 SGHTA, CDR2 FQGNSA. The CDR3 runs to 16 residues. The CDR3 protein is CASSLLGFESLREQYF. The CDR3 DNA reads TGTGCCAGCAGCTTATTAGGTTTTGAGTCGCTACGGGAGCAGTACTTC.

The rearrangement joins TRBV20-1 to TRBJ1-2; D is possibly TRBD1 (6 bases). Germline loops: CDR1 DFQATT, CDR2 SNEGSKA (reference sequence). The V end was cut by 6 bases, the J end by 7 bases, with 12 bases between. The CDR3 is 11 amino acids. The CDR3 sequence: CSAHRQAGYTF. CDR3 bases: TGCAGTGCGCATCGACAGGCTGGCTACACCTTC.

V usage is TRBV14 and J usage is TRBJ2-5, with a weak D call TRBD1 (6 bases). V lost 4 bases to trimming and J lost 4 bases, with 13 bases between them. Germline V gene sequence: CDR1 SGHDN, CDR2 FVKESK. CDR3 size: 14 residues. In DNA form, the CDR3 reads TGTGCCAGCAGCCCAGGGGACATTGTAGAGACCCAGTACTTC. This sequence encodes CASSPGDIVETQYF.

In this sample, this clonotype turned up a few times. The genes are TRBV20-1 and TRBJ2-1; 10 bases map to TRBD2. CDR3 length equals 16 residues. Germline lookup yields CDR1 DFQATT and CDR2 SNEGSKA (reference sequence). The V and J ends lost 4 bases and 7 bases, in that order; junction bases with no gene match: 13. CDR3 DNA: TGCAGTGCTAAAACGCCTCTAGCGGGAGAGGAGAATGAGCAGTTCTTC. Translating gives CSAKTPLAGEENEQFF.

This clonotype was counted only a few times. CDR3 loop: CSAREFRGRVGEQYF. Written as DNA, the CDR3 is TGCAGTGCTAGAGAGTTTAGGGGAAGGGTGGGTGAGCAGTACTTC. V gene TRBV20-1 combines with J gene TRBJ2-4; a weak D match, TRBD1 (5 bases). Germline assignment: CDR1 DFQATT and CDR2 SNEGSKA (reference sequence). The CDR3 extends over 15 amino acids. With 0 bases removed from V and 13 bases from J, the gap between germline ends came to 22 bases.

CDR3 residues: CASSLAGESIQYF. CDR3 in DNA: TGTGCCAGCAGCTTAGCGGGTGAAAGCATTCAGTACTTC. V gene TRBV7-9 combines with J gene TRBJ2-4; D remains ambiguous. From germline, CDR1 is SEHNR and CDR2 FQNEAQ (reference sequence). This CDR3 is built from 13 residues. With 0 bases removed from V and 9 bases from J, the gap between germline ends came to 9 bases.

This clonotype was seen many times. The rearrangement links TRBV3-1 to TRBJ2-2; D gene uncertain. The V gene's germline CDR1 is LGHDT and CDR2 YNNKEL (reference sequence). V was shortened by 1 base and J by 1 base, with 7 bases between the two germline ends. The length of the CDR3 is 15 residues. The CDR3 region has the DNA TGTGCCAGCAGCCAAGGTCGGAGGAACACCGGGGAGCTGTTTTTT. Encoded protein: CASSQGRRNTGELFF. Variable domain in full (rest from reference TRBV3-1 and TRBJ2-2): DTAVSQTPKYLVTQMGNDKSIKCEQNLGHDTMYWYKQDSKKFLKIMFSYNNKELIINETVPNRFSPKSPDKAHLNLHINSLELGDSAVYFCASSQGRRNTGELFFGEGSRLTVL.

The rearrangement links TRBV7-8 to TRBJ2-3, with 11 bases identical to TRBD2. This CDR3 has 17 amino acids. V shed 2 bases, J shed 2 bases, and the junction held 6 bases outside the gene matches. Per germline, CDR1 SGHVS and CDR2 FQNEAQ. This CDR3 reads CASSLLAGGQTTDTQYF. The CDR3 DNA is TGTGCCAGCAGCTTACTAGCGGGAGGCCAAACCACAGATACGCAGTATTTT.

This chain uses TRBV25-1 with TRBJ2-4, with 8 bases that match TRBD1. In germline, CDR1 is MGHDK, CDR2 SYGVNS. V lost 2 bases and J lost 3; bases outside the gene matches: 3. The CDR3 is 15 residues long. In DNA form, the CDR3 reads TGTGCCAGCAGTGAAGGGACAGGAGACAAAAACATTCAGTACTTC. Protein sequence: CASSEGTGDKNIQYF.

This chain links TRBV4-3 with TRBJ1-1; 11 bases agree with TRBD1. J was trimmed by 5 bases and V by 0 bases; bases with no gene match: 8. The CDR3 loop spans 17 amino acids. Germline-derived CDR1 and CDR2 are LGHNA and YSLEER. CDR3 nucleotide sequence: TGCGCCAGCAGCCAAGATCTCCGGGGGACAGGGGGGACTGAAGCTTTCTTT. This gives the protein CASSQDLRGTGGTEAFF.

A few counts support this clonotype. The V gene is TRBV5-1, the J gene TRBJ1-6; the D gene is possibly TRBD1 (5 bases). CDR3 length: 15 amino acids. V was trimmed by 4 bases and J by 9 bases, leaving 17 bases between them. The germline V gene has CDR1 SGHRS and CDR2 YFSETQ. CDR3 coding DNA: TGCGCCAGCAGCCGAGACAGCGGTGAGGGTTCACCCCTCCACTTT. Translating it yields CASSRDSGEGSPLHF.

This clonotype was found once. The V call is TRBV6-2 or TRBV6-3, the J call TRBJ1-5; possibly TRBD1 for D (6 bases). The CDR3 loop spans 14 amino acids. The germline V and J ends were trimmed by 4 bases and 8 bases, with 15 bases remaining between them. Germline V CDR1 and CDR2: MNHEY, SVGEGT. This CDR3 reads CASSSWASGEPQHF. Written as DNA, the CDR3 is TGTGCCAGCAGTTCTTGGGCTTCAGGGGAGCCCCAGCATTTT.

V usage is TRBV5-1 and J usage is TRBJ2-5, with D tentatively TRBD1 (6 bases). The V end was cut by 6 bases, the J end by 2 bases, with 14 bases between. Germline CDR1 reads SGHRS; CDR2 reads YFSETQ. The CDR3 totals 14 residues. CDR3 protein: CASTEGTTQETQYF. CDR3 nucleotides: TGCGCCAGCACAGAGGGGACAACTCAAGAGACCCAGTACTTC.

The chain combines TRBV12-3 or TRBV12-4 with TRBJ1-1, with 7 bases matching TRBD1. J lost 5 bases, V lost 8 bases, and 14 bases had no gene match. The CDR3 has 15 amino acids. The CDR3: CASRLTGRWFTEAFF. Here the CDR3 DNA reads TGTGCCAGCCGACTGACAGGGAGATGGTTTACTGAAGCTTTCTTT.

CDR3 DNA sequence: TGTGCCAGCAGGCATATAATCACAGTGAACACTGAAGCTTTCTTT. Protein: CASRHIITVNTEAFF. V gene TRBV28 combines with J gene TRBJ1-1; D call uncertain. Trimming cost V 6 bases and J 0 bases, with 14 bases left between them. The germline V gene has CDR1 MDHEN and CDR2 SYDVKM. This CDR3 region has 15 residues. Together with reference TRBV28 and TRBJ1-1, the CDR3 gives the full variable domain: DVKVTQSSRYLVKRTGEKVFLECVQDMDHENMFWYRQDPGLGLRLIYFSYDVKMKEKGDIPEGYSVSREKKERFSLILESASTNQTSMYLCASRHIITVNTEAFFGQGTRLTVV.